This T cell receptor (beta chain) comes out of a study of metastatic and nonmetastatic thyroid tumors. The overall study: Repertoires were compared across blood and tumor or nodule tissue from malignant and benign thyroid patients.

Findings of the study overall: The reported finding was significantly higher TCR beta diversity in malignant thyroid tumors relative to benign nodules, in blood and tumor.

With respect to this clone: Antigen unknown.

MiXCR re-clonotyped the PCR reads for TCRdb. The sample carries roughly 20,000 clones, 27% recorded once. The CDR3 totals 16 residues. CDR1 and CDR2 from the germline V gene are SGHRS and YFSETQ. V lost 1 base to trimming and J lost 0 bases, with 13 bases between them. Each patient went into thyroid surgery without having received any treatment. The sequence came from a female donor with papillary thyroid cancer or a benign thyroid nodule (not recorded which). Some clones in this sample may be carry-over from other donors' samples. Sequenced: blood. This chain uses TRBV5-1 with TRBJ1-1; the D gene is possibly TRBD1 (5 bases). The CDR3 loop reads CASSLSGARMNTEAFF. The CDR3 DNA reads as TGCGCCAGCAGCTTGAGCGGGGCCCGTATGAACACTGAAGCTTTCTTT.